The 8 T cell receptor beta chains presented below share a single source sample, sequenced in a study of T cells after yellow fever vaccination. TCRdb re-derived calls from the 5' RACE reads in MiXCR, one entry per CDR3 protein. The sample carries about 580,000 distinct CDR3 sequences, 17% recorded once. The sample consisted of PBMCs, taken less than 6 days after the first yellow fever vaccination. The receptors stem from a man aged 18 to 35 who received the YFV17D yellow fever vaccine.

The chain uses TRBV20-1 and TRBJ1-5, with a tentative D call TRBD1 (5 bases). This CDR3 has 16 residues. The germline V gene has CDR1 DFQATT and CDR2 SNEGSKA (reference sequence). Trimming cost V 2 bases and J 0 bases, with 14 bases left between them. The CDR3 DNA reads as TGCAGTGCTAGACGTTTGGGGGAGTATAGCAATCAGCCCCAGCATTTT. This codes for CSARRLGEYSNQPQHF.

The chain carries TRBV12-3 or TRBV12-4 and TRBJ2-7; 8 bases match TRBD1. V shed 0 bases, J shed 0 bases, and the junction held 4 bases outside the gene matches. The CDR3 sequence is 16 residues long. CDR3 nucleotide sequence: TGTGCCAGCAGTTTAGCGGGGGACAGGAGCTCCTACGAGCAGTACTTC. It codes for CASSLAGDRSSYEQYF.

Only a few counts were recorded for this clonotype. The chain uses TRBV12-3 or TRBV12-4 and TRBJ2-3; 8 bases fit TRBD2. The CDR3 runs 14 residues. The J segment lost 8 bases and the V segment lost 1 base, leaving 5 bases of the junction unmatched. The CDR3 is CASSLGTSRGTQYF. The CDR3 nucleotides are TGTGCCAGCAGTTTAGGGACTAGCAGAGGTACGCAGTATTTT.

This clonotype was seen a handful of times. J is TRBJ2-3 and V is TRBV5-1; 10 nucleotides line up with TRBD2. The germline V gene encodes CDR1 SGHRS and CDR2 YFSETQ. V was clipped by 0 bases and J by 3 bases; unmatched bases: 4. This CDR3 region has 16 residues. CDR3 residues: CASSLVPSGGTDTQYF. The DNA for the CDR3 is TGCGCCAGCAGCTTGGTGCCTAGCGGGGGTACAGATACGCAGTATTTT.

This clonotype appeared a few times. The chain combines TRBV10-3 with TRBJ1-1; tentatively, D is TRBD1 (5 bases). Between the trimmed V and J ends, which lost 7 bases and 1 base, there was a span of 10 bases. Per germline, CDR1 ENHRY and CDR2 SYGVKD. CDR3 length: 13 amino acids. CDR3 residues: CAINGAANTEAFF. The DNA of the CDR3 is TGTGCCATCAATGGGGCGGCGAACACTGAAGCTTTCTTT.

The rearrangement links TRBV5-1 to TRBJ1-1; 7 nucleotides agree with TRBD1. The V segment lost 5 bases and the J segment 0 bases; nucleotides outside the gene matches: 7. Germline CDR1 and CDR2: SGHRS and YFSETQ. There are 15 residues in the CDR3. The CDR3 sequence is CASSFFGQVNTEAFF. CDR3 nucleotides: TGCGCCAGCAGTTTCTTCGGACAGGTGAACACTGAAGCTTTCTTT.

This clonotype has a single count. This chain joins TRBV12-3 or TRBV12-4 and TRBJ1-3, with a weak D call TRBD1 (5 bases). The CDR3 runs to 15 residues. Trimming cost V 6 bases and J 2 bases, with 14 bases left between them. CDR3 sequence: CASRAAGLPGNTIYF. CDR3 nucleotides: TGTGCCAGCAGAGCCGCAGGGTTACCTGGAAACACCATATATTTT.

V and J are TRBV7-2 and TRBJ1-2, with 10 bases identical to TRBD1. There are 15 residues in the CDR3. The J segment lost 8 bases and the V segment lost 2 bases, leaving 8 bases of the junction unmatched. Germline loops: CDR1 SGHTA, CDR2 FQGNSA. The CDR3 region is CASSLSGGTGEGYTF. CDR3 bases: TGTGCCAGCAGCTTAAGCGGGGGGACAGGGGAAGGCTACACCTTC.